This T cell receptor beta chain was observed in a study of OX40 agonist ivuxolimab in advanced cancers. On the study more broadly: Allowance was made for prior anti-PD-1, anti-PD-L1 or anti-CTLA-4 therapy, and roughly 40% had some.

Here immunoSEQ multiplex PCR was the method, and the copy in TCRdb shows in-frame clones only, minus some. The sample has 60,000 to 65,000 clones; about 89% are singletons. This CDR3 is built from 15 residues. In germline, CDR1 is MDHEN, CDR2 SYDVKM. Trimming removed 3 bases from V and 5 bases from J, with 16 bases in between. The source of this sequence is an adult with an advanced solid tumor such as melanoma, head and neck, liver or kidney cancer. The chain uses TRBV28 and TRBJ1-1; D gene unclear. Sequencing used CD4+ or CD8+ T cells sorted from blood, obtained in a trial of the OX40 agonist ivuxolimab. The CDR3 sequence is CASSLAGPLGTEAFF. Here the CDR3 DNA reads TGTGCCAGCAGTTTGGCCGGACCCCTGGGGACTGAAGCTTTCTTT. The complete variable domain, with remaining parts taken from reference TRBV28 and TRBJ1-1, reads DVKVTQSSRYLVKRTGEKVFLECVQDMDHENMFWYRQDPGLGLRLIYFSYDVKMKEKGDIPEGYSVSREKKERFSLILESASTNQTSMYLCASSLAGPLGTEAFFGQGTRLTVV.